This paragraph reports one T cell receptor (beta chain). Sequenced by immunoSEQ multiplex PCR; TCRdb stores in-frame clones only, minus some. This table holds under 150,000 clones, around 89% found once. The record originates from a study of T cell responses to AZD1222 COVID-19 vaccine. CDR3 size: 14 residues. CDR1 and CDR2 (germline): LGHDT, YNNKEL (reference sequence). V trimming: 3 bases; J trimming: 6 bases; junction bases outside the gene matches: 3. This receptor was obtained from an adult in good health. V gene TRBV3-1 (or the pseudogene TRBV3-2) combines with J gene TRBJ2-1; 9 bases line up with TRBD2. Here the sequenced sample was peripheral blood, taken on day 0 of AZD1222 vaccination. The CDR3 bases are TGTGCCAGCAGCCAGGGACTAGCCCCCAATGAGCAGTTCTTC. Translating it yields CASSQGLAPNEQFF.